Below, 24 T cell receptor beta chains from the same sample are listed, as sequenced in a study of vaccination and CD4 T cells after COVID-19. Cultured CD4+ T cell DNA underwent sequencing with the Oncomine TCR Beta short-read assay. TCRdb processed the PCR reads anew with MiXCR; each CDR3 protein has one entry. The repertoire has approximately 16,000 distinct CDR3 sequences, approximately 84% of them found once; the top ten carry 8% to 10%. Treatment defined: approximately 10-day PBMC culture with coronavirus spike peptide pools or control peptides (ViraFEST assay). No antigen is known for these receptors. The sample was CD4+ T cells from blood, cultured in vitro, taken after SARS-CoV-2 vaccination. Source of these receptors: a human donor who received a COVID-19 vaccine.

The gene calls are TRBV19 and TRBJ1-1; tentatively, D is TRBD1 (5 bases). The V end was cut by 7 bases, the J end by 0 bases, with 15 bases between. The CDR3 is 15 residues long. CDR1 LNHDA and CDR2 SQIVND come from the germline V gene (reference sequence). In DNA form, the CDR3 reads TGTGCCAGTACCCTTAGGACACCCATGAACACTGAAGCTTTCTTT. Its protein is CASTLRTPMNTEAFF.

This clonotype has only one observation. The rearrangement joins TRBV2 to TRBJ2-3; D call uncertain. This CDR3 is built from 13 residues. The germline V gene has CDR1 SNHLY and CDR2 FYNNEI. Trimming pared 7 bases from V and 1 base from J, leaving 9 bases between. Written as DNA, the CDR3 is TGTGCCAGCAATGGCGGCCGCACAGATACGCAGTATTTT. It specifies CASNGGRTDTQYF.

The CDR3 sequence is CASSMVFRNTEAFF. For the CDR3, the DNA is TGTGCCAGTAGTATGGTGTTTAGGAACACTGAAGCTTTCTTT. The chain is built from TRBV19 and TRBJ1-1, with no clear D. The ends were cut back, 3 bases at V and 1 base at J, with 9 bases in the middle. Germline V lookup: CDR1 LNHDA, CDR2 SQIVND (reference sequence). The CDR3 totals 14 residues.

For the CDR3, the DNA is TGTGCCAGCAGTGAAGCATCACCTTACTATGGCTACACCTTC. Protein sequence: CASSEASPYYGYTF. This chain connects TRBV2 to TRBJ1-2; no firm D call. Trimming stripped 0 bases from V and 3 bases from J, with 8 bases between. From germline, CDR1 is SNHLY and CDR2 FYNNEI. The CDR3 is 14 amino acids.

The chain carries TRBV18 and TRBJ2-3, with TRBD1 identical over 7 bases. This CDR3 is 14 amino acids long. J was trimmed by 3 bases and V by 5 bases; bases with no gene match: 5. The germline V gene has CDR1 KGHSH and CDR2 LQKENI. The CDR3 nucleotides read TGTGCCAGCTCATTCCAGGGGGTGACAGATACGCAGTATTTT. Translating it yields CASSFQGVTDTQYF. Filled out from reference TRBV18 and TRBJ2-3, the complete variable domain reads NAGVMQNPRHLVRRRGQEARLRCSPMKGHSHVYWYRQLPEEGLKFMVYLQKENIIDESGMPKERFSAEFPKEGPSILRIQQVVRGDSAAYFCASSFQGVTDTQYFGPGTRLTVL.

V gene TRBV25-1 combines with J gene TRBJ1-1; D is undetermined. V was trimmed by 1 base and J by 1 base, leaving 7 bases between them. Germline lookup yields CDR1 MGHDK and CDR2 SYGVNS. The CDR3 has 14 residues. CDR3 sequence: CASSELEENTEAFF. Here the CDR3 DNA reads TGTGCCAGCAGTGAATTAGAGGAGAACACTGAAGCTTTCTTT.

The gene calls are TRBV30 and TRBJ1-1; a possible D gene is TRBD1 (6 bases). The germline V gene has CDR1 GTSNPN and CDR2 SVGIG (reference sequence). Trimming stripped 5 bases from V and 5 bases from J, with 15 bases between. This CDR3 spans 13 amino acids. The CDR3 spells CAWEQGSRTEAFF. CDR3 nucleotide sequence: TGTGCCTGGGAACAGGGTAGTAGGACTGAAGCTTTCTTT.

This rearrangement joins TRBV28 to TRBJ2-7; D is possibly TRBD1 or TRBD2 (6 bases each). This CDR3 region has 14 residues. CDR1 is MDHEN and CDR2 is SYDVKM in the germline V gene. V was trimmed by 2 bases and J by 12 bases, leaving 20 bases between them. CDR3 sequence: CASSLGGVMGGRYF. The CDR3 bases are TGTGCCAGCAGTTTAGGGGGCGTTATGGGAGGCCGGTACTTC.

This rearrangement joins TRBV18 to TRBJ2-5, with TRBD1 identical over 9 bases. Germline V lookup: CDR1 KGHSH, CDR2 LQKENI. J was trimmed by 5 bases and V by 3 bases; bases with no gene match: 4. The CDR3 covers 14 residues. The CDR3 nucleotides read TGTGCCAGCTCACCCGGGACAGGGAGCGAGACCCAGTACTTC. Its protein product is CASSPGTGSETQYF.

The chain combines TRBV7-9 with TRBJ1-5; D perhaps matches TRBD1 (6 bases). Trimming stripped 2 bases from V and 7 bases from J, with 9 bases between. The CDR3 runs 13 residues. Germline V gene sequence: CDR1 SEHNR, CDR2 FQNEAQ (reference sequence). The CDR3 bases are TGTGCCAGCAGCTTACAGGGGCGGCAGCCCCAGCATTTT. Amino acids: CASSLQGRQPQHF.

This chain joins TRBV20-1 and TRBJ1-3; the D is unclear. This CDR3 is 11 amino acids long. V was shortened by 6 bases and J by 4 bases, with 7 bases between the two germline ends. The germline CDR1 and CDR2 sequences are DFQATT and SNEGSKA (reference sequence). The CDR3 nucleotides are TGCAGTGCCTTCAGGGGAAACACCATATATTTT. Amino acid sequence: CSAFRGNTIYF.

The CDR3 region is CASGGHGDQPQHF. CDR3 bases: TGTGCCAGCGGGGGACACGGAGATCAGCCCCAGCATTTT. The V and J genes are TRBV6-1 and TRBJ1-5, with a possible D match to TRBD1 (6 bases). This CDR3 is 13 amino acids long. Germline lookup yields CDR1 MNHNS and CDR2 SASEGT. V was cut by 8 bases and J by 5 bases, with 13 bases left in between.

The CDR3 spells CASSQQTVGETQYF. CDR3 coding DNA: TGTGCCAGCAGCCAACAGACGGTCGGGGAGACCCAGTACTTC. The V gene is TRBV28, the J gene TRBJ2-5; unclear D gene. CDR3 length: 14 residues. The ends were cut back, 6 bases at V and 5 bases at J, with 16 bases in the middle. CDR1 is MDHEN, CDR2 SYDVKM, per germline.

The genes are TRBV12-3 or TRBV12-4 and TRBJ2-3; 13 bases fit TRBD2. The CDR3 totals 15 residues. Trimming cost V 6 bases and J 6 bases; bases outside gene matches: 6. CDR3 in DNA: TGTGCCAGCAGCACTAGCGGGGGGGTTGCCGATACGCAGTATTTT. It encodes CASSTSGGVADTQYF.

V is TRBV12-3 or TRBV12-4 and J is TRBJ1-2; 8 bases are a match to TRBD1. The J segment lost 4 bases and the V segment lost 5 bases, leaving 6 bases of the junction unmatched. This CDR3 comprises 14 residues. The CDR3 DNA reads TGTGCCAGCAGTCGAGACAGGGGTGGCTATGGCTACACCTTC. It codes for CASSRDRGGYGYTF.

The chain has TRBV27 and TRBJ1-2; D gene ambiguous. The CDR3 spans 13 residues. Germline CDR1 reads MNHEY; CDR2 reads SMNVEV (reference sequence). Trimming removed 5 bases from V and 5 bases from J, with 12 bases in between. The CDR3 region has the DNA TGTGCCAGCAGTCGGCAGTCTAGTTATGGCTACACCTTC. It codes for CASSRQSSYGYTF.

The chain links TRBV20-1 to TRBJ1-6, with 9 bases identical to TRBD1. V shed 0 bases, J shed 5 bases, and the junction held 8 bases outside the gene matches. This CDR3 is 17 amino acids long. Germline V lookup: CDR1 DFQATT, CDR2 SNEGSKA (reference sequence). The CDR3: CSARDVRTGEHNSPLHF. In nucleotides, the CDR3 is TGCAGTGCTAGAGATGTCCGGACAGGGGAACATAATTCACCCCTCCACTTT.

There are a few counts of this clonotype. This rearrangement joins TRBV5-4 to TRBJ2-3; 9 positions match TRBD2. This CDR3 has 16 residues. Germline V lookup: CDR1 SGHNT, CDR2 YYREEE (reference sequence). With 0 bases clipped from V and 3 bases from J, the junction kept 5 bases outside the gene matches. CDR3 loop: CASSLVAGGQTDTQYF. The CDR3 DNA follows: TGTGCCAGCAGCTTGGTGGCGGGGGGGCAGACAGATACGCAGTATTTT.

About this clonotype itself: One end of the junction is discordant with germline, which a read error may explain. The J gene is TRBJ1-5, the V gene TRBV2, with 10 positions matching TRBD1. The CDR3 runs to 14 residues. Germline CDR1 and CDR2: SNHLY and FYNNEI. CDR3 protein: CASRPRTGGLNLYF. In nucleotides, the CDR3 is TGTGCCAGCAGGCCGAGGACAGGGGGACTCAATCTGTATTTT.

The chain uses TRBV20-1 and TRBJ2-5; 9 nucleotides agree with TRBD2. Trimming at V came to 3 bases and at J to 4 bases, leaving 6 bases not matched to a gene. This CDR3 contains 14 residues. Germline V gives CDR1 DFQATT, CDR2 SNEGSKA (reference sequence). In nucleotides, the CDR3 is TGCAGTGCTAGGTGGCGGGGGGGAACAGAGACCCAGTACTTC. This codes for CSARWRGGTETQYF.

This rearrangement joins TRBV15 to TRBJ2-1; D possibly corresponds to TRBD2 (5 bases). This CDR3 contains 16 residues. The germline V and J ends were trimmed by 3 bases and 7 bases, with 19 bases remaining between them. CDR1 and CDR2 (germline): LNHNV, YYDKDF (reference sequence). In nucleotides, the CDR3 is TGTGCCACCAGCAGCTTAGGTTTAAGGACTCCGAATGAGCAGTTCTTC. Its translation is CATSSLGLRTPNEQFF.

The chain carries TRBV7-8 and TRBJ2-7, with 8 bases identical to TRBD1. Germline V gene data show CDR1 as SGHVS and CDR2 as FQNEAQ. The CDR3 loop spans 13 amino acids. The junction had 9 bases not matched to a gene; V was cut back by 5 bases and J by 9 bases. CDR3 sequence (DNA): TGTGCCAGCAGCCTAACCGGACAGGGCGGGCAGTACTTC. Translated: CASSLTGQGGQYF.

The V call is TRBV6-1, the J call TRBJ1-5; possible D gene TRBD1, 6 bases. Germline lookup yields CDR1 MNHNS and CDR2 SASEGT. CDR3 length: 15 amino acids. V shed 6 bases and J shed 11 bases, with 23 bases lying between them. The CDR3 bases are TGTGCCAGCAGCCCTTACAGGGTGGGCGGTCCGTCCCAGCATTTT. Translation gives CASSPYRVGGPSQHF.

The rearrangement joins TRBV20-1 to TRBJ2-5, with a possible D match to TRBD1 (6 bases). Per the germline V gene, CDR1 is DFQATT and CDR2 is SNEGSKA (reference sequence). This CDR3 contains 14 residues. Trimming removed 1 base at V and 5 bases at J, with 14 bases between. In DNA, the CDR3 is TGCAGTGCTAGAGGGACAGAAGGGATCGAGACCCAGTACTTC. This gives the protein CSARGTEGIETQYF.